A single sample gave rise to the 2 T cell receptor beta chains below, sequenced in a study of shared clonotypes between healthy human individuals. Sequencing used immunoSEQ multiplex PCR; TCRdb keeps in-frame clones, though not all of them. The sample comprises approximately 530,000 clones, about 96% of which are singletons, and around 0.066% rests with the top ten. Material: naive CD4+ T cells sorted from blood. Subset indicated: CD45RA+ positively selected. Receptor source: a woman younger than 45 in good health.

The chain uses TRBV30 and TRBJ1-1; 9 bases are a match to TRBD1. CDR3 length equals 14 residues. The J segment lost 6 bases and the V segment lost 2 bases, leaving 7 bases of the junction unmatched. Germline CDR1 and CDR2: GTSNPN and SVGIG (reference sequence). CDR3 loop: CAWSSLTGGAEAFF. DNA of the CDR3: TGTGCCTGGAGTTCCCTGACAGGGGGAGCTGAAGCTTTCTTT.

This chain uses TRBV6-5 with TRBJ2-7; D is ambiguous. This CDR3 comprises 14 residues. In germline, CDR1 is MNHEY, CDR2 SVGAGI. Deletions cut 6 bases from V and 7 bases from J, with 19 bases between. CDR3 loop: CASSPPDGLVEQYF. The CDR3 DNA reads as TGTGCCAGCAGCCCCCCCGACGGCCTAGTTGAGCAGTACTTC.